The rows below give T cell receptor beta chains drawn from one sample of a study of T cells after posttransplantation cyclophosphamide. Measured with immunoSEQ multiplex PCR; TCRdb has only the in-frame clones, and not every one. The table includes roughly 9,900 clones, 88% detected once. Sample: PBMCs, taken after an allogeneic stem cell transplant with a calcineurin inhibitor and methotrexate. The receptors derive from a male patient aged 30 to 39 who received an allogeneic stem cell transplant from an unrelated donor, was CMV-positive, and had no GVHD. A share of the T cells may be of graft donor origin. Each CDR3 is given with its conserved first and last residue. Fields, in order: V gene, J gene, CDR3 length, CDR3 protein.

TRBV2	TRBJ2-6	14	CASSVESGANVLTF
TRBV4-3	TRBJ2-2	18	CASSQDPLAGGPAGELFF
TRBV16	TRBJ1-2	14	CASSQKRIALGYTF
TRBV4-1	TRBJ1-1	16	CASSPQGARWGTEAFF
TRBV7-2	TRBJ2-2	13	CASSSSPHGELFF
TRBV27	TRBJ1-1	16	CASRLAGGQGNTEAFF
TRBV7-2	TRBJ2-1	15	CASRLPGGSSNEQFF
TRBV11-3	TRBJ2-2	16	CASSRLATIASGELFF
TRBV11-2	TRBJ1-2	14	CASSFTGGDYGYTF
TRBV5-1	TRBJ2-1	15	CASSLGTGGFDEQFF
TRBV5-1	TRBJ2-3	16	CASSLQGAGVPDTQYF
TRBV19	TRBJ2-1	15	CASNRGLPSYNEQFF
TRBV13	TRBJ2-1	15	CASSSEGAGTLGEFF
TRBV4-2	TRBJ2-1	15	CASSQGAGGHNEQFF
TRBV5-6	TRBJ2-4	12	CASSPGEGIQYF
TRBV2	TRBJ2-5	15	CASSVLGQLQETQYF
TRBV7-9	TRBJ1-5	14	CASSSTGGNQPQHF
TRBV6-5	TRBJ2-7	14	CASSYQVYGYEQYF
TRBV27	TRBJ2-1	15	CASSFGGPHYNEQFF
TRBV10-3	TRBJ2-7	14	CAISPGQGAHEQYF
TRBV5-1	TRBJ1-1	17	CASSPPRQGAYVTEAFF
TRBV13	TRBJ1-6	15	CASSLLQGARSPLHF
TRBV2	TRBJ2-2	13	CASTPLESGELFF
TRBV4-1	TRBJ2-5	18	CASSQGLAGVMGQETQYF
TRBV10-3	TRBJ2-2	15	CAIRSQGVDTGELFF
TRBV10-3	TRBJ1-2	18	CAISESRGAKTSNYGYTF
TRBV5-6	TRBJ2-7	18	CASSLNKGLAGDIYEQYF
TRBV7-2	TRBJ1-6	15	CASRFRQDYNSPLHF
TRBV5-6	TRBJ1-2	13	CASSTGQPYGYTF
TRBV12-5	TRBJ2-3	14	CASGVGGSTDTQYF
TRBV19	TRBJ2-1	16	CASNVGGPLGYNEQFF
TRBV7-2	TRBJ1-2	13	CASSVGTYYGYTF
TRBV4-1	TRBJ2-7	18	CASSQGTSGTAFPYEQYF
TRBV2	TRBJ2-2	20	CASSEPSGTSGSPGTGELLF
TRBV18	TRBJ1-1	13	CASSPGLSGEAFF
TRBV30	TRBJ1-2	14	CAWIHAGGSYGYTF
TRBV6-5	TRBJ2-2	15	CASSWSRGVLGELFF
TRBV18	TRBJ2-7	12	CASSPGLYEQYF
TRBV12-5	TRBJ1-2	19	CASGLVSRGLSPNNYGYTF
TRBV4-3	TRBJ2-3	21	CASSQARTSGRGGGSTDTQYF
TRBV6-7	TRBJ2-3	16	CASTVSGSEGTDTQYF
TRBV19	TRBJ1-1	15	CASSTWDSENTEAFF
TRBV27	TRBJ2-2	15	CATSLAGAVTGELFF
TRBV7-9	TRBJ1-1	17	CASSLVALRGLNTEAFF
TRBV10-3	TRBJ2-1	16	CAISDRTSGGLGEQFF
TRBV5-1	TRBJ1-2	14	CASSLGRVEDGYTF
TRBV4-2	TRBJ1-2	14	CASSQLDRANGYTF
TRBV4-1	TRBJ2-1	17	CASALRTGTGLYNEQFF
TRBV9	TRBJ2-2	16	CASSVFRGDSTGELFF
TRBV2	TRBJ2-3	18	CASSDPLAGMRGTDTQYF
TRBV7-9	TRBJ2-7	11	CASSLANEQYF
TRBV11-2	TRBJ2-1	16	CASSSGLAGRNNEQFF
TRBV7-2	TRBJ2-2	14	CASSPSWGVGELFF
TRBV5-6	TRBJ2-1	16	CASSNTVSGRGNEQFF